This T cell receptor (beta chain) derives from a study of PD-1 blockade in classical Hodgkin lymphoma (dated by TCRdb to the early 2020s). Study-wide context: Nivolumab dosing was 3 mg/kg intravenously every 2 weeks, continuing until either disease progression or unacceptable toxicity. The study used TCR beta sequencing and CyTOF to define a peripheral blood immune signature of response to PD-1 blockade in classical Hodgkin lymphoma. Beyond this particular receptor, the publication reports: Baseline TCR diversity was reported as lower in newly diagnosed patients than in healthy donors, and lower still in relapsed/refractory patients. Trial patients achieving complete response had baseline diversity similar to newly diagnosed patients, whereas partial responders and progressors had significantly lower diversity. Lower diversity was seen in patients whose nivolumab began less than 1 year after ASCT, and these patients were left out of later analyses so that immune reconstitution would not confound the results. Only a single clinical trial cohort was studied, and what caused the repertoire differences, possibly disease activity or prior therapy, remained undefined. By C4D1, a significant rise was seen in CD4+ TCR diversity but not in CD8+ TCR diversity (p=0.0027 vs p=0.16), and the rise was most apparent among complete responders (p=0.02).

This specimen's time point label, per the study, means: cycle 2 day 1 (C2D1) of nivolumab. All trial patients had relapsed after autologous stem cell transplantation, with cohorts A, B and C differing in prior brentuximab vedotin exposure. The trial cohort comprised some 60 patients with relapsed/refractory classical Hodgkin lymphoma whose best overall responses were complete response, partial response or progressive disease. Trial patients were treated with single-agent nivolumab in the multi-cohort phase II CheckMate 205 trial. An independent review committee assessed best overall response by applying the 2007 International Working Group response criteria. Trial PBMCs were obtained immediately prior to nivolumab initiation (C1D1) and on therapy at cycle 2 day 1 and cycle 4 day 1. Peripheral blood was collected in 8 mL Vacutainer Cell Preparation Tubes, from which PBMCs were isolated by centrifugation and then cryopreserved.

Genomic DNA was isolated using the Qiagen DNeasy kit from unsorted PBMCs as well as from negatively selected CD4+ and CD8+ fractions. Amplification of TCR beta CDR3 regions was done by immunoSEQ multiplex PCR with primers that anneal to V and J segments. A synthetic immune receptor repertoire was used to minimize amplification bias, and any residual bias was removed computationally once sequencing was done. In the original analysis: Repertoire diversity was quantified as the Shannon entropy index using custom Python scripts. The unsorted, CD4+ and CD8+ repertoires were each analyzed separately, with the exception of combined analyses, where CD4+ and CD8+ sequences were merged in silico. Clonal expansion was defined as at least a 2-fold frequency increase after treatment relative to C1D1, with a pseudocount of 0.5 for undetected baseline clones. Singleton clones were defined as clones with 0 or 1 copy at C1D1, and non-singleton clones were defined as clones with 2 or more copies. By matching protein sequences in sorted samples from the same patient, clones expanded in unsorted samples were annotated as CD4+, CD8+ or unknown. Wilcoxon tests on paired samples were used to test changes in diversity from C1D1 to C4D1. The clones in this table, taken by TCRdb from immuneACCESS, are in-frame only. Not every clone is retained; where verified, under half of the shortfall comes from an unresolved V gene, and the cause of the rest is unknown. The DNA was the basis for D and trimming; V, J and clone size are from that table. Within this sample are 98,000 or so clones, with approximately 90% of them counted one time only. Less than 20% of the sample comes from the top ten.

Comment on this clone: Its recognized antigen is unknown. Within one base of it there is no much larger clone, and no base qualities were kept.

This sample comprised peripheral blood mononuclear cells (PBMCs), obtained before the second cycle of nivolumab. The receptor was derived from a human donor with classical Hodgkin lymphoma.

CDR3 sequence: CASSARISSYEQYF. The DNA reads TGTGCCAGCAGTGCCAGGATTAGCTCCTACGAGCAGTACTTC. Recombination linked TRBV6-1 to TRBJ2-7, with the D gene call left open. For CDR1 and CDR2, the germline V gene lists MNHNS and SASEGT. Counted from cysteine to phenylalanine, this CDR3 has 14 amino acids. The read is trimmed to its CDR3 DNA, 42 bases read in frame from base 1. Cut back by 4 bases and 0 bases, the V and J ends lie 10 bases apart.